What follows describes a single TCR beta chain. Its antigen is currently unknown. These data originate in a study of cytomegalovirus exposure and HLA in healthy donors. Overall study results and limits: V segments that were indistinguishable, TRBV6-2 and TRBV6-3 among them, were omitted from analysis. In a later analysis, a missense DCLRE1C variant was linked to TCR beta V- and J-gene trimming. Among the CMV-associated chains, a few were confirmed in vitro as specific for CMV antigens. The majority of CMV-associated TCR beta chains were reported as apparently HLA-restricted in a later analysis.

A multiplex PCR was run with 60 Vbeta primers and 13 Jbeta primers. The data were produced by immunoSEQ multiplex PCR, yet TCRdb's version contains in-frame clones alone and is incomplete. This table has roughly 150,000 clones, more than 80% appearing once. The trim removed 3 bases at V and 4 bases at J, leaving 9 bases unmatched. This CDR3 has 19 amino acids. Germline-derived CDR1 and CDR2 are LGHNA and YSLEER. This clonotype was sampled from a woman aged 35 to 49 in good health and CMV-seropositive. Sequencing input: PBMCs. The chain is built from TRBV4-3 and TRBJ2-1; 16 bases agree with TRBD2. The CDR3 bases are TGCGCCAGCAGCCAGTCCATCCCGGGACTAGCGGGGGGGTACAATGAGCAGTTCTTC. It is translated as CASSQSIPGLAGGYNEQFF.